The next 14 T cell receptor beta chains were all read from a single sample in a study of T cell responses to AZD1222 COVID-19 vaccine. The protocol was immunoSEQ multiplex PCR, while the TCRdb copy is restricted to in-frame clones and leaves out a portion. This repertoire shows some 120,000 clones, about 90% found once; its top ten account for 9.8%. The input for sequencing was peripheral blood, taken on day 0 of AZD1222 vaccination. The source is an adult in good health.

The V and J genes are TRBV30 and TRBJ2-5; D ambiguous. V was clipped by 3 bases and J by 5 bases, with 10 bases between them. Per the germline V gene, CDR1 is GTSNPN and CDR2 is SVGIG (reference sequence). The CDR3 length is 12 residues. The CDR3, as DNA: TGTGCCTGGAGAGCAGGTCGGGAGACCCAGTACTTC. This codes for CAWRAGRETQYF.

The chain links TRBV7-2 to TRBJ2-1; 8 positions agree with TRBD2. J lost 4 bases, V lost 1 base, and 3 bases had no gene match. The CDR3 covers 15 residues. From germline, CDR1 is SGHTA and CDR2 FQGNSA. In DNA, the CDR3 is TGTGCCAGCAGCTTAGTAGCGGGGTCTTACAATGAGCAGTTCTTC. It specifies CASSLVAGSYNEQFF.

CDR3 amino acids: CASSEMQGAGQPQHF. In nucleotides, the CDR3 is TGTGCCAGCAGTGAAATGCAGGGGGCCGGTCAGCCCCAGCATTTT. This sequence joins TRBV2 and TRBJ1-5, with 8 nucleotides matching TRBD1. Germline V gene data show CDR1 as SNHLY and CDR2 as FYNNEI. The CDR3 contains 15 residues. Trimming took 2 bases from V and 6 from J; bases not matched to a gene: 6.

V gene TRBV20-1 combines with J gene TRBJ2-3; D may be TRBD1 (5 bases). CDR1 and CDR2 from the germline V gene are DFQATT and SNEGSKA (reference sequence). V was cut by 3 bases and J by 0 bases, with 10 bases left in between. This CDR3 spans 14 amino acids. CDR3 protein: CSASGRASTDTQYF. CDR3 sequence (DNA): TGCAGTGCTAGTGGCAGGGCTAGCACAGATACGCAGTATTTT.

This clone was found once. The rearrangement joins TRBV9 to TRBJ2-2; D unclear. The CDR3 is 11 residues long. The V end was cut by 0 bases, the J end by 8 bases, with 2 bases between. Germline assignment: CDR1 SGDLS and CDR2 YYNGEE. CDR3: CASSVGGELFF. As DNA, the CDR3 is TGTGCCAGCAGCGTAGGAGGGGAGCTGTTTTTT.

The chain combines TRBV19 with TRBJ2-5; 7 bases match TRBD1. Germline-derived CDR1 and CDR2 are LNHDA and SQIVND (reference sequence). This CDR3 has 14 residues. V lost 3 bases and J lost 5; bases outside the gene matches: 6. In nucleotides, the CDR3 is TGTGCCAGTAGTATTTACAGGGGCAGCGAGACCCAGTACTTC. It yields the protein CASSIYRGSETQYF.

The chain combines TRBV3-1 (or the pseudogene TRBV3-2) with TRBJ2-3; D not certain. This CDR3 comprises 14 residues. V was trimmed by 4 bases and J by 0 bases, leaving 8 bases between them. Germline assignment: CDR1 LGHDT and CDR2 YNNKEL (reference sequence). DNA of the CDR3: TGTGCCAGCAGCCCCTGGGTCAGCACAGATACGCAGTATTTT. This encodes CASSPWVSTDTQYF.

V gene TRBV27 combines with J gene TRBJ2-1; weak D call: TRBD2 (6 bases). The CDR3 length is 15 residues. Trimming took off 5 bases at V and 1 base at J, with 12 bases between the two ends. Looked up from germline, CDR1 is MNHEY and CDR2 is SMNVEV (reference sequence). CDR3 sequence: CASSPTSSSYNEQFF. CDR3 DNA sequence: TGTGCCAGCAGTCCGACTAGTTCTTCCTACAATGAGCAGTTCTTC.

This clone was observed a few times. The chain combines TRBV4-2 with TRBJ2-7, with 8 bases identical to TRBD1. The CDR3 totals 15 residues. Germline CDR1 is LGHNA and CDR2 is YNFKEQ. Unmatched junction bases numbered 6, after V lost 2 bases and J lost 3 bases. The CDR3: CASSQSPGQVYEQYF. The CDR3 coding sequence is TGTGCCAGCAGCCAATCACCGGGACAGGTCTACGAGCAGTACTTC.

Here the CDR3 reads CASSRRSSYEQYF. CDR3 coding DNA: TGTGCCAGCAGTCGACGGAGCTCCTACGAGCAGTACTTC. This sequence joins TRBV28 and TRBJ2-7; D unresolved. The V gene lost 5 bases and the J gene lost 0 bases, with 8 bases spanning the gap. Germline assignment: CDR1 MDHEN and CDR2 SYDVKM. The CDR3 extends over 13 amino acids.

The V and J genes are TRBV4-1 and TRBJ2-3; 8 bases are shared with TRBD2. Germline V gives CDR1 MGHRA, CDR2 YSYEKL. V shed 1 base, J shed 2 bases, and the junction held 8 bases outside the gene matches. The CDR3 contains 17 residues. CDR3 DNA: TGCGCCAGCAGCCAAGGGCTCAAGCGGGGGTCCACAGATACGCAGTATTTT. Amino acid sequence: CASSQGLKRGSTDTQYF.

This clone has a single count. The chain uses TRBV9 and TRBJ2-2; maybe TRBD1 (6 bases). CDR1 is SGDLS, CDR2 YYNGEE, per germline. V was shortened by 0 bases and J by 5 bases, with 14 bases between the two germline ends. The CDR3 contains 16 residues. The CDR3 nucleotides are TGTGCCAGCAGCGTAGGTGGGGGCATAGGAACCGGGGAGCTGTTTTTT. This sequence encodes CASSVGGGIGTGELFF.

This chain connects TRBV5-5 to TRBJ2-7; weak D call: TRBD2 (5 bases). The CDR3 is 13 residues long. Trimming removed 0 bases at V and 4 bases at J, with 8 bases between. Germline-derived CDR1 and CDR2 are SGHKS and YYEKEE (reference sequence). Here the CDR3 reads CASSLASGYEQYF. CDR3 bases: TGTGCCAGCAGCTTGGCGAGCGGTTACGAGCAGTACTTC.

This chain links TRBV11-2 with TRBJ2-2; D perhaps matches TRBD2 (6 bases). V shed 5 bases and J shed 3 bases, with 13 bases lying between them. The CDR3 is 15 residues long. Germline lookup yields CDR1 SGHAT and CDR2 FQNNGV. DNA of the CDR3: TGTGCCAGCAGCATACTGGGACTGGACACCGGGGAGCTGTTTTTT. It specifies CASSILGLDTGELFF. The full variable domain, rest sourced from reference TRBV11-2 and TRBJ2-2, is EAGVAQSPRYKIIEKRQSVAFWCNPISGHATLYWYQQILGQGPKLLIQFQNNGVVDDSQLPKDRFSAERLKGVDSTLKIQPAKLEDSAVYLCASSILGLDTGELFFGEGSRLTVL.